Below are 14 T cell receptor beta chains sequenced from a single sample in a study of T cell responses to AZD1222 COVID-19 vaccine. Libraries were prepared by immunoSEQ multiplex PCR; TCRdb keeps only in-frame clonotypes and omits some of them. The table lists 130,000 to 150,000 clones, about 90% of them singletons. This specimen was peripheral blood, taken on day 0 of MenACWY control vaccination. The receptors were gathered from an adult in good health.

The chain is built from TRBV11-2 and TRBJ2-5; D might be TRBD2 (6 bases). CDR3 length equals 16 residues. Trimming removed 2 bases at V and 5 bases at J, with 18 bases between. The germline CDR1 and CDR2 sequences are SGHAT and FQNNGV. The CDR3 DNA reads TGTGCCAGCAGCTTATCGGACTACAACATCCTCGAGACCCAGTACTTC. Translation gives CASSLSDYNILETQYF.

The chain combines TRBV11-3 with TRBJ2-1; D is tentatively TRBD1 or TRBD2 (5 bases each). Trimming stripped 1 base from V and 5 bases from J, with 18 bases between. Germline V lookup: CDR1 SGHNT, CDR2 YENEEA. This CDR3 has 17 amino acids. CDR3 protein: CASSLGTGTPRHNEQFF. In nucleotides, the CDR3 is TGTGCCAGCAGCTTAGGAACCGGGACCCCGAGGCACAATGAGCAGTTCTTC.

The chain carries TRBV5-1 and TRBJ2-5; 11 positions match TRBD2. This CDR3 contains 14 residues. The germline V gene has CDR1 SGHRS and CDR2 YFSETQ. V trimming: 4 bases; J trimming: 5 bases; junction bases outside the gene matches: 4. CDR3 DNA: TGCGCCAGCAGCCATAGCGGGAGGGATGAGACCCAGTACTTC. It yields the protein CASSHSGRDETQYF. Complete variable domain (other parts from reference TRBV5-1 and TRBJ2-5): KAGVTQTPRYLIKTRGQQVTLSCSPISGHRSVSWYQQTPGQGLQFLFEYFSETQRNKGNFPGRFSGRQFSNSRSEMNVSTLELGDSALYLCASSHSGRDETQYFGPGTRLLVL.

V gene TRBV4-1 combines with J gene TRBJ1-3; D gene ambiguous. V shed 5 bases and J shed 4 bases, with 9 bases lying between them. Per germline, CDR1 MGHRA and CDR2 YSYEKL. This CDR3 is built from 13 residues. CDR3 loop: CASSNLVGNTIYF. In DNA, the CDR3 is TGCGCCAGCAGCAATCTGGTAGGAAACACCATATATTTT.

The chain combines TRBV4-2 with TRBJ2-1; D is uncertain. Germline CDR1 LGHNA, CDR2 YNFKEQ. Trimming took 3 bases from V and 6 from J, leaving 12 bases between them. This CDR3 has 14 residues. CDR3 in amino acids: CASSQVILGNEQFF. Written as DNA, the CDR3 is TGTGCCAGCAGCCAGGTTATTCTAGGCAATGAGCAGTTCTTC.

The chain is built from TRBV19 and TRBJ1-1, with 9 positions matching TRBD1. Per the germline V gene, CDR1 is LNHDA and CDR2 is SQIVND (reference sequence). The length of the CDR3 is 16 residues. V was clipped by 6 bases and J by 3 bases; unmatched bases: 11. The CDR3: CASRPWTGVEDTEAFF. CDR3 DNA: TGTGCCAGTAGACCTTGGACAGGGGTAGAGGACACTGAAGCTTTCTTT.

The V call is TRBV7-2, the J call TRBJ2-7; D is ambiguous. Trimming pared 3 bases from V and 3 bases from J, leaving 9 bases between. Germline lookup yields CDR1 SGHTA and CDR2 FQGNSA. The CDR3 consists of 13 residues. CDR3 nucleotide sequence: TGTGCCAGCAGCTTGGGGTCCTACTACGAGCAGTACTTC. Residues: CASSLGSYYEQYF.

The chain uses TRBV6-5 and TRBJ2-1; 10 positions agree with TRBD2. The CDR3 extends over 15 amino acids. V lost 4 bases to trimming and J lost 6 bases; unmatched junction nucleotides: 6. The germline V gene has CDR1 MNHEY and CDR2 SVGAGI. CDR3 DNA sequence: TGTGCCAGCAGTTCCGGGACTAGCGCCTCCAATGAGCAGTTCTTC. Translated, it gives CASSSGTSASNEQFF.

This chain joins TRBV19 and TRBJ1-5, with D unresolved. V was shortened by 7 bases and J by 1 base, with 11 bases between the two germline ends. This CDR3 contains 14 residues. From germline, CDR1 is LNHDA and CDR2 SQIVND (reference sequence). Written as DNA, the CDR3 is TGTGCCAGTAAAGGGCAAGAAAGCAATCAGCCCCAGCATTTT. This gives the protein CASKGQESNQPQHF.

The rearrangement links TRBV19 to TRBJ1-3; possible D gene TRBD1, 6 bases. Trimming stripped 5 bases from V and 0 bases from J, with 14 bases between. The CDR3 sequence is 16 residues long. Germline assignment: CDR1 LNHDA and CDR2 SQIVND (reference sequence). DNA of the CDR3: TGTGCCAGTAGTCTTGGACAGTTGCTCTCTGGAAACACCATATATTTT. This gives the protein CASSLGQLLSGNTIYF. Full variable domain (rest looked up from reference TRBV19 and TRBJ1-3): DGGITQSPKYLFRKEGQNVTLSCEQNLNHDAMYWYRQDPGQGLRLIYYSQIVNDFQKGDIAEGYSVSREKKESFPLTVTSAQKNPTAFYLCASSLGQLLSGNTIYFGEGSWLTVV.

This clone is a singleton in its sample. The chain uses TRBV4-1 and TRBJ2-7; no clear D gene. Germline CDR1 and CDR2: MGHRA and YSYEKL. V was trimmed by 0 bases and J by 0 bases, leaving 6 bases between them. This CDR3 has 14 amino acids. For the CDR3, the DNA is TGCGCCAGCAGCCAAGATTACAGCTCCTACGAGCAGTACTTC. As protein: CASSQDYSSYEQYF.

The chain links TRBV4-1 to TRBJ2-2; perhaps TRBD1 as D (5 bases). This CDR3 is 16 amino acids long. V was shortened by 4 bases and J by 3 bases, with 15 bases between the two germline ends. The germline V gene encodes CDR1 MGHRA and CDR2 YSYEKL. CDR3 nucleotide sequence: TGCGCCAGCAGCCCCCGGCAGGGTCGGGACACCGGGGAGCTGTTTTTT. Amino acid sequence: CASSPRQGRDTGELFF.

The genes are TRBV19 and TRBJ2-1, with D perhaps TRBD2 (6 bases). V was clipped by 7 bases and J by 10 bases, with 20 bases between them. Germline CDR1 reads LNHDA; CDR2 reads SQIVND (reference sequence). CDR3 length: 14 amino acids. CDR3 region: CASTRTEGIGEQFF. In DNA, the CDR3 is TGTGCCAGTACTCGGACGGAGGGGATTGGAGAGCAGTTCTTC. Full variable domain (remainder filled in from reference TRBV19 and TRBJ2-1): DGGITQSPKYLFRKEGQNVTLSCEQNLNHDAMYWYRQDPGQGLRLIYYSQIVNDFQKGDIAEGYSVSREKKESFPLTVTSAQKNPTAFYLCASTRTEGIGEQFFGPGTRLTVL.

The table lists this clone with a count of one. The chain has TRBV10-3 and TRBJ2-5; the D is unclear. The CDR3 covers 13 residues. Trimming took off 5 bases at V and 5 bases at J, with 12 bases between the two ends. Germline V gene data show CDR1 as ENHRY and CDR2 as SYGVKD. The CDR3 sequence is CAISWGLGETQYF. CDR3 in DNA: TGTGCCATCAGTTGGGGTCTGGGGGAGACCCAGTACTTC.